The 15 T cell receptor beta chains in this list originate from one sample, sequenced in a study of blood T cell repertoires in COVID-19. The repertoire was sequenced with immunoSEQ multiplex PCR; TCRdb's copy has only in-frame clones and lacks some. Here the sample spans under 200,000 clones, approximately 80% being singletons. Material: peripheral blood. The receptors here all came from a human donor in a cohort sampled during active COVID-19.

The chain recombines TRBV5-5 with TRBJ1-6; 8 bases are shared with TRBD1. Germline values: CDR1 SGHKS, CDR2 YYEKEE (reference sequence). V shed 1 base and J 4 bases; nucleotides not matched to a gene: 4. CDR3 length equals 16 residues. CDR3: CASSLTGTGYNSPLHF. The CDR3 DNA reads TGTGCCAGCAGCTTGACGGGGACAGGATATAATTCACCCCTCCACTTT.

The chain joins TRBV4-1 to TRBJ2-5, with 12 bases fitting TRBD1. V was pared by 3 bases and J by 5 bases, with 7 bases of the junction left unmatched. The CDR3 totals 16 residues. Per germline, CDR1 MGHRA and CDR2 YSYEKL. As DNA, the CDR3 is TGCGCCAGCAGCCATTCCGGGACAGGGGGCCTGGAGACCCAGTACTTC. Translated: CASSHSGTGGLETQYF.

Turning to this clone: Other nucleotide sequences in the sample specify the same CDR3. This rearrangement joins TRBV18 to TRBJ2-7, with D possibly matching TRBD2 (6 bases). The CDR3 is 13 amino acids. Trimming left V 3 bases short and J 0 bases short, with 6 bases between. In germline, CDR1 is KGHSH, CDR2 LQKENI. CDR3 DNA sequence: TGTGCCAGCTCACCCGGGAGCTCCTACGAGCAGTACTTC. Translation gives CASSPGSSYEQYF.

The CDR3 DNA is TGTGCCACCAGTGAGGACAGGTGGAATCAGCCCCAGCATTTT. Protein sequence: CATSEDRWNQPQHF. The rearrangement uses TRBV24-1 and TRBJ1-5; TRBD1 aligns across 7 bases. Germline V gene sequence: CDR1 KGHDR, CDR2 SFDVKD. The CDR3 contains 14 residues. Trimming removed 4 bases from V and 4 bases from J; junction bases left unmatched: 3.

This rearrangement joins TRBV7-2 to TRBJ1-1, with D perhaps TRBD1 (6 bases). Germline CDR1 and CDR2: SGHTA and FQGNSA. CDR3 length equals 14 residues. The V end lost 1 base, the J end lost 1 base, and 7 bases lay between the germline ends. CDR3 protein: CASSLGQENTEAFF. The CDR3 DNA sequence: TGTGCCAGCAGCTTAGGACAGGAGAACACTGAAGCTTTCTTT.

This chain uses TRBV19 with TRBJ1-5; 9 nucleotides match TRBD1. The ends lost 5 bases at V and 9 bases at J; junction bases unmatched: 14. The CDR3 loop spans 16 amino acids. CDR1 and CDR2 from the germline V gene are LNHDA and SQIVND (reference sequence). In nucleotides, the CDR3 is TGTGCCAGTAGTCCCCCATCGGGGACAGGGTCCGTGCCCCAGCATTTT. This codes for CASSPPSGTGSVPQHF.

J is TRBJ1-4 and V is TRBV25-1, with TRBD1 matching 9 bases. V dropped 5 bases and J dropped 7; count of bases not matched to a gene: 8. Germline CDR1 and CDR2: MGHDK and SYGVNS. The CDR3 is made up of 15 amino acids. CDR3 in DNA: TGTGCCAGCAGTACCCCACAGGGGGCGGGTGAAAAACTGTTTTTT. Amino acid sequence: CASSTPQGAGEKLFF.

A few counts support this clone. The J gene is TRBJ2-7, the V gene TRBV6-1, with no clear D. The CDR3 extends over 13 amino acids. V was trimmed by 1 base and J by 0 bases, leaving 4 bases between them. Germline CDR1 reads MNHNS; CDR2 reads SASEGT. The DNA for the CDR3 is TGTGCCAGCAGTGAAGTCAGCTCCTACGAGCAGTACTTC. This sequence encodes CASSEVSSYEQYF.

V and J are TRBV6-2 or TRBV6-3 and TRBJ1-2; 8 bases are a match to TRBD1. V lost 6 bases and J lost 4; bases outside the gene matches: 4. The CDR3 contains 13 residues. Germline V gene data show CDR1 as MNHEY and CDR2 as SVGEGT. The CDR3 here is CASSLDRVYGYTF. The CDR3 nucleotides are TGTGCCAGCAGCCTGGACAGGGTCTATGGCTACACCTTC.

The genes are TRBV24-1 and TRBJ2-3; 7 positions match TRBD1. Germline V gives CDR1 KGHDR, CDR2 SFDVKD. The CDR3 has 16 amino acids. V lost 4 bases and J lost 2; bases outside the gene matches: 8. CDR3 region: CATSDPDQGVTDTQYF. The CDR3 coding sequence is TGTGCCACCAGTGACCCCGATCAGGGGGTCACAGATACGCAGTATTTT.

The chain uses TRBV4-2 and TRBJ2-7; 7 bases agree with TRBD1. V dropped 4 bases and J dropped 0; count of bases not matched to a gene: 9. CDR3 length: 16 amino acids. The germline V gene has CDR1 LGHNA and CDR2 YNFKEQ. The CDR3: CASSPRDSVVSYEQYF. The CDR3 coding sequence is TGTGCCAGCAGCCCCAGGGACAGTGTCGTCTCCTACGAGCAGTACTTC.

The V call is TRBV27, the J call TRBJ1-2; TRBD1 might be the D (6 bases). CDR1 MNHEY and CDR2 SMNVEV come from the germline V gene (reference sequence). V lost 5 bases and J 3 bases, leaving 13 bases between the germline ends. The CDR3 sequence is 14 residues long. The CDR3 loop is CASSPLGGDYGYTF. CDR3 sequence (DNA): TGTGCCAGCAGTCCGCTAGGGGGTGACTATGGCTACACCTTC.

The genes are TRBV6-6 and TRBJ1-1; D is perhaps TRBD1 (6 bases). This CDR3 region has 14 residues. Per germline, CDR1 MNHNY and CDR2 SVGAGI (reference sequence). The ends were cut back, 6 bases at V and 1 base at J, with 12 bases in the middle. DNA for the CDR3: TGTGCCAGCAGCCCCAGGGGAACGAACACTGAAGCTTTCTTT. The encoded protein is CASSPRGTNTEAFF.

Regarding this clone: Other DNA sequences in the sample encode the same CDR3. The rearrangement joins TRBV18 to TRBJ2-7, with TRBD1 identical over 11 bases. V lost 6 bases, J lost 6 bases, and 4 bases stayed unmatched. In germline, CDR1 is KGHSH, CDR2 LQKENI. The CDR3 has 13 amino acids. CDR3 coding DNA: TGTGCCAGCTCCGGACAGGGGGCAGGCGAGCAGTACTTC. Translated, it gives CASSGQGAGEQYF.

The chain has TRBV4-2 and TRBJ1-3; maybe TRBD1 (6 bases). Germline V gene sequence: CDR1 LGHNA, CDR2 YNFKEQ. This CDR3 has 15 amino acids. V lost 1 base, J lost 3 bases, and 10 bases lay in between. This CDR3 reads CASSQVGTIGNTIYF. CDR3 in DNA: TGTGCCAGCAGCCAAGTGGGGACAATTGGAAACACCATATATTTT.